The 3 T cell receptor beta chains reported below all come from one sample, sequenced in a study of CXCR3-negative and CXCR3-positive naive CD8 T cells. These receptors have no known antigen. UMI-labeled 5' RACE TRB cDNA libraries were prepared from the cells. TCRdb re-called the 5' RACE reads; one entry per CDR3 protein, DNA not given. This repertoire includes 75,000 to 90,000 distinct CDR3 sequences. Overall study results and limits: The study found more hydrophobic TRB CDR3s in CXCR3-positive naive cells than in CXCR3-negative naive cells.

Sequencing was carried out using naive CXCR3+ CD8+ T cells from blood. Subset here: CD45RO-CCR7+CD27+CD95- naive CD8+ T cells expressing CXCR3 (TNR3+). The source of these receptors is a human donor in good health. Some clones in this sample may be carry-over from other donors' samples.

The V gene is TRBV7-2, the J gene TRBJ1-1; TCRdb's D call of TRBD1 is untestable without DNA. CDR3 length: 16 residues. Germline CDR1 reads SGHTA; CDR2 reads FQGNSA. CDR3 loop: CASSSPGKFSDTEAFF. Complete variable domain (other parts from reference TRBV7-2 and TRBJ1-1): GAGVSQSPSNKVTEKGKDVELRCDPISGHTALYWYRQSLGQGLEFLIYFQGNSAPDKSGLPSDRFSAERTGGSVSTLTIQRTQQEDSAVYLCASSSPGKFSDTEAFFGQGTRLTVV.

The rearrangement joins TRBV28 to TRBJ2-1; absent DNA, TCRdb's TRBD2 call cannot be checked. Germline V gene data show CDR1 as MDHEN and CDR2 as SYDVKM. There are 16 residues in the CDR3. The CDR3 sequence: CASTTPAEGPYNEQFF.

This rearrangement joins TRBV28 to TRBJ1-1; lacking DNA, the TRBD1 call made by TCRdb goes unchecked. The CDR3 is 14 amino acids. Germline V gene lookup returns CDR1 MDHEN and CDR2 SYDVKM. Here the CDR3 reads CASSARQVNAEAFF.